The present TCR beta chain was sequenced within a study of T-cell reconstitution after alpha-beta-depleted transplantation in children. This clonotype occurred many times. The CDR3 contains 16 residues. Unmatched junction bases numbered 9, after V lost 5 bases and J lost 0 bases. Per the germline V gene, CDR1 is GTSNPN and CDR2 is SVGIG (reference sequence). Preparing the TCRbeta library involved the use of unique molecular identifiers. TCRdb fed the PCR reads into MiXCR, producing one record per CDR3 protein. This table holds roughly 100,000 distinct CDR3 sequences, approximately 9.2% found once. This material consisted of PBMCs from the stem cell graft donor, taken from the stem cell graft. This sequence was found in a human donor who donated a stem cell graft to a child with congenital amegakaryocytic thrombocytopenia. This chain joins TRBV30 and TRBJ2-3; 9 bases agree with TRBD2. The CDR3 reads CAWSPGLAYSTDTQYF. DNA for the CDR3: TGTGCCTGGTCGCCGGGACTAGCCTATAGCACAGATACGCAGTATTTT.